This is a list of T cell receptor beta chains from one sample in a study of blood T cell repertoires in COVID-19. TCRdb's copy holds only in-frame clones and misses some; the assay was immunoSEQ multiplex PCR. The top ten clones hold around 8.4% of a sample with about 170,000 clones, around 85% of them seen once. Material: peripheral blood. These receptors all stem from a woman older than 75 with COVID-19, enrolled during active disease. Each CDR3 is given with its conserved first and last residue. The D gene is left open where the match is weak. Not all rows give a size; the values are once, few, many and, for expanded clones, a class.

>TRBV6-5|TRBD1|.|TRBJ1-1
CASFLPGQSNEAFF
TGTGCCAGCTTCCTCCCGGGACAGTCCAATGAAGCTTTCTTT
>TRBV24-1|TRBD2|.|TRBJ2-1
CATSDFAGGYNEQFF
TGTGCCACCAGTGATTTTGCGGGAGGGTACAATGAGCAGTTCTTC
>TRBV5-1|.|.|TRBJ1-2
CASSPGGEAGYTF
TGCGCCAGCAGCCCGGGGGGGGAGGCTGGCTACACCTTC
>TRBV3-1/TRBV3-2|TRBD2|.|TRBJ2-7
CASSPLAGGFSGPYEQYF
TGTGCCAGCAGCCCTTTAGCGGGAGGATTTAGCGGACCCTACGAGCAGTACTTC
>TRBV9|.|.|TRBJ1-2
CASSVETGNGYTF
TGTGCCAGCAGCGTAGAAACAGGGAATGGCTACACCTTC
>TRBV6-1|.|.|TRBJ1-2
CASSEVRGSYGYTF
TGTGCCAGCAGTGAAGTGCGGGGTAGCTATGGCTACACCTTC
>TRBV5-1|.|.|TRBJ1-6
CASSLSATGAGSSPLHF
TGCGCCAGCAGCTTGAGCGCCACAGGAGCCGGTAGTTCACCCCTCCACTTT
>TRBV7-2|TRBD2|.|TRBJ2-4
CASSLGTSGNIQYF
TGTGCCAGCAGCTTGGGGACTAGCGGAAACATTCAGTACTTC
>TRBV4-2|TRBD2|many|TRBJ2-7
CASSQVSSGGQYF
TGTGCCAGCAGCCAAGTTTCTAGCGGGGGTCAGTACTTC
>TRBV28|TRBD2|.|TRBJ2-7
CASKESGKGVNEQYF
TGTGCCAGCAAAGAGAGCGGGAAGGGTGTGAACGAGCAGTACTTC
>TRBV6-1|.|.|TRBJ1-1
CASSARGRSMGTEAFF
TGTGCCAGCAGTGCCAGGGGCCGCAGCATGGGGACTGAAGCTTTCTTT
>TRBV5-1|TRBD2|few|TRBJ2-3
CASSPQGLAGISTDTQYF
TGCGCCAGCAGCCCCCAGGGACTAGCGGGGATCTCCACAGATACGCAGTATTTT
>TRBV19|.|.|TRBJ1-2
CASSPLAGGMFGYTF
TGTGCCAGTAGTCCTTTAGCGGGGGGGATGTTTGGCTACACCTTC
>TRBV2|.|.|TRBJ2-5
CASSEAEVGEGYF
TGTGCCAGCAGTGAAGCTGAGGTGGGAGAAGGGTACTTC
>TRBV5-8|.|.|TRBJ1-1
CASNQGRAEAFF
TGTGCCAGCAACCAGGGAAGGGCAGAAGCTTTCTTT
>TRBV19|TRBD2|once|TRBJ2-2
CASSTTSGSGGELFF
TGTGCCAGTAGCACCACTAGCGGGAGCGGCGGGGAGCTGTTTTTT
>TRBV19|.|.|TRBJ2-1
CASSISVSYNEQFF
TGTGCCAGTAGTATATCTGTCTCCTACAATGAGCAGTTCTTC
>TRBV3-1/TRBV3-2|.|.|TRBJ2-7
CASSHQGFRYEQYF
TGTGCCAGCAGCCACCAGGGGTTTCGCTACGAGCAGTACTTC
>TRBV2|.|once|TRBJ1-4
CASSGQRLEKLFF
TGTGCCAGCAGTGGGCAGAGGCTCGAAAAACTGTTTTTT
>TRBV15|TRBD1|few|TRBJ1-1
CATGQGGTEAFF
TGTGCCACCGGACAGGGGGGGACTGAAGCTTTCTTT
>TRBV6-5|.|.|TRBJ1-6
CASRQYLFNNSPLHF
TGTGCCAGCAGACAGTACCTTTTTAATAATTCACCCCTCCACTTT
>TRBV5-1|.|once|TRBJ2-2
CASSLGSGPGTGELFF
TGCGCCAGCAGCTTGGGTAGCGGACCCGGGACCGGGGAGCTGTTTTTT
>TRBV18|.|.|TRBJ2-7
CASSPGKAISEQYF
TGTGCCAGCTCACCGGGCAAGGCTATCTCCGAGCAGTACTTC
>TRBV6-5|TRBD1|.|TRBJ1-1
CASSYQPQGGTEAFF
TGTGCCAGCAGTTACCAACCACAGGGGGGCACTGAAGCTTTCTTT
>TRBV3-1/TRBV3-2|.|.|TRBJ1-6
CASSQGGSPLHF
TGTGCCAGCAGCCAAGGGGGCTCACCCCTCCACTTT
>TRBV6-6|.|.|TRBJ2-5
CASSPPARQGQETQYF
TGTGCCAGCAGCCCCCCGGCGCGCCAGGGTCAAGAGACCCAGTACTTC
>TRBV9|TRBD1|.|TRBJ1-4
CASSGGQGVTRNEKLFF
TGTGCCAGCAGCGGCGGACAGGGGGTCACCCGAAATGAAAAACTGTTTTTT
>TRBV28|TRBD1|.|TRBJ1-5
CASSLGQGSNQPQHF
TGTGCCAGCAGTCTGGGACAGGGTAGCAATCAGCCCCAGCATTTT
>TRBV9|.|once|TRBJ2-1
CASSVSADSYNEQFF
TGTGCCAGCAGCGTTTCGGCGGACTCCTACAATGAGCAGTTCTTC
>TRBV10-3|.|.|TRBJ1-1
CAISDRADTEAFF
TGTGCCATCAGTGACAGGGCCGACACTGAAGCTTTCTTT
>TRBV7-9|.|.|TRBJ1-5
CASSFEWYQPQHF
TGTGCCAGCAGCTTTGAGTGGTATCAGCCCCAGCATTTT
>TRBV7-3|.|.|TRBJ2-7
CASSLSPGKTYEQYF
TGTGCCAGCAGCTTATCTCCGGGAAAGACCTACGAGCAGTACTTC
>TRBV5-1|TRBD1|.|TRBJ1-1
CASSLGTGRNTEAFF
TGCGCCAGCAGCTTGGGGACAGGGAGGAACACTGAAGCTTTCTTT
>TRBV5-6|TRBD1|.|TRBJ1-1
CASSFPTRGTEAFF
TGTGCCAGCAGCTTCCCCACCAGGGGGACTGAAGCTTTCTTT
>TRBV28|TRBD1|.|TRBJ2-2
CASSLTRGQGNTGELFF
TGTGCCAGCAGTTTAACCAGGGGACAGGGAAACACCGGGGAGCTGTTTTTT
>TRBV3-1/TRBV3-2|.|.|TRBJ2-3
CASTHGIDTQYF
TGTGCCAGCACCCACGGGATAGATACGCAGTATTTT
>TRBV6-9|.|once|TRBJ2-7
CASSAQRAKDEQYF
TGTGCCAGCAGCGCTCAGCGGGCGAAGGACGAGCAGTACTTC
>TRBV7-2|TRBD1|.|TRBJ1-2
CASSSRGQGNYGYTF
TGTGCCAGCAGCTCCAGGGGGCAGGGGAACTATGGCTACACCTTC
>TRBV3-1/TRBV3-2|.|once|TRBJ1-2
CASAEGVYGYTF
TGTGCCAGCGCCGAAGGGGTCTATGGCTACACCTTC
>TRBV18|TRBD1|.|TRBJ1-2
CASSPPGQIYGYTF
TGTGCCAGCTCACCACCGGGACAGATCTATGGCTACACCTTC
>TRBV10-2|TRBD1|.|TRBJ2-7
CASGRGGTGSSYEQYF
TGCGCCAGCGGGAGGGGCGGGACAGGGTCCTCCTACGAGCAGTACTTC
>TRBV7-3|TRBD2|.|TRBJ2-3
CASGRRGDTQYF
TGTGCTAGCGGGAGGAGAGGAGATACGCAGTATTTT
>TRBV11-2|.|once|TRBJ1-1
CASRPAGVGQAFF
TGTGCCAGCAGGCCGGCAGGGGTGGGACAAGCTTTCTTT
>TRBV28|.|.|TRBJ2-1
CASSLRYNEQFF
TGTGCCAGCAGTCTACGGTACAATGAGCAGTTCTTC
>TRBV5-8|TRBD1|.|TRBJ2-2
CASSRWTGVGETGELFF
TGTGCCAGCAGTCGATGGACAGGGGTTGGGGAGACCGGGGAGCTGTTTTTT
>TRBV28|TRBD2|.|TRBJ2-1
CASSHYTSGSSYNEQFF
TGTGCCAGCAGTCACTACACTAGCGGGAGTTCCTACAATGAGCAGTTCTTC
>TRBV2|.|.|TRBJ1-1
CASVVGDTEAFF
TGTGCCAGCGTAGTGGGCGACACTGAAGCTTTCTTT
>TRBV10-1|.|.|TRBJ2-3
CASGASTDTQYF
TGCGCCAGCGGGGCATCCACAGATACGCAGTATTTT
>TRBV7-2|.|.|TRBJ2-3
CASSLGLATDTQYF
TGTGCCAGCAGCTTAGGGCTAGCCACAGATACGCAGTATTTT
>TRBV10-3|.|.|TRBJ2-7
CAISENGDLYEQYF
TGTGCCATCAGTGAGAACGGAGACCTTTACGAGCAGTACTTC
>TRBV9|TRBD1|.|TRBJ1-2
CASSPWDSLGYGYTF
TGTGCCAGCAGCCCTTGGGACAGTTTGGGCTATGGCTACACCTTC
>TRBV5-1|.|.|TRBJ2-7
CASSSDNSYEQYF
TGCGCCAGCAGCTCGGACAACTCCTACGAGCAGTACTTC